The text below deals with one T cell receptor (beta chain). The record originates from a study of blood T cell repertoires in COVID-19. The CDR3 totals 15 residues. Trimming took 6 bases from V and 0 from J, leaving 15 bases between them. The germline V gene encodes CDR1 MNHEY and CDR2 SVGAGI. Clones were read by immunoSEQ multiplex PCR, and TCRdb kept only the in-frame ones, dropping some. The data hold some 340,000 clones, with 87% observed a single time. The chain combines TRBV6-5 with TRBJ2-7; tentative D call: TRBD1 (5 bases). The clonotype was recovered from a woman younger than 45 who had recovered from COVID-19. Sample: PBMCs or T cells enriched from blood (not recorded which). The CDR3 DNA reads as TGTGCCAGCAGAACACAGACAGATTCCTCCTACGAGCAGTACTTC. Its translation: CASRTQTDSSYEQYF.